A single sample gave rise to the 8 T cell receptor beta chains below, sequenced in a study of control samples from healthy donors and cancer patients. Measured with immunoSEQ multiplex PCR; TCRdb has only the in-frame clones, and not every one. The sample holds 150,000 or so clones, 70% to 90% seen once. What was sequenced was blood. Source of these receptors: a man in his late teens or twenties in good health.

The chain carries TRBV7-6 and TRBJ1-1; no clear D. Germline-derived CDR1 and CDR2 are SGHVS and FNYEAQ. The germline V and J ends were trimmed by 1 base and 2 bases, with 11 bases remaining between them. The CDR3 sequence is 15 residues long. The CDR3 loop is CASSLDRELNTEAFF. CDR3 bases: TGTGCCAGCAGCTTAGACCGGGAGCTAAACACTGAAGCTTTCTTT.

The J gene is TRBJ1-2, the V gene TRBV7-3, with 7 bases lining up with TRBD1. The germline CDR1 and CDR2 sequences are SGHTA and FQGTGA. The length of the CDR3 is 15 residues. Unmatched junction bases numbered 8, after V lost 5 bases and J lost 2 bases. The CDR3 sequence is CASSEGTDINYGYTF. The CDR3 coding sequence is TGTGCCAGCAGCGAAGGGACAGACATCAACTATGGCTACACCTTC.

This chain links TRBV3-1 (or the pseudogene TRBV3-2) with TRBJ2-7; D is uncertain. This CDR3 region has 16 residues. The V and J ends lost 0 bases and 2 bases respectively, with 14 bases between them. Germline CDR1 reads LGHDT; CDR2 reads YNNKEL (reference sequence). The CDR3 region is CASSQERGILTYEQYF. CDR3 bases: TGTGCCAGCAGCCAAGAGAGAGGAATTCTTACCTACGAGCAGTACTTC.

V is TRBV5-4 and J is TRBJ2-3; D is possibly TRBD2 (7 bases). This CDR3 contains 16 residues. Germline values: CDR1 SGHNT, CDR2 YYREEE (reference sequence). V lost 7 bases to trimming and J lost 3 bases, with 21 bases between them. The CDR3 bases are TGTGCCAGCTTCAACAGCCGGGGGGCATTGACAGATACGCAGTATTTT. Translating gives CASFNSRGALTDTQYF.

The chain joins TRBV2 to TRBJ1-1; 7 bases are a match to TRBD1. The CDR3 has 15 amino acids. Trimming took 5 bases from V and 5 from J; bases not matched to a gene: 11. Germline loops: CDR1 SNHLY, CDR2 FYNNEI. Written as DNA, the CDR3 is TGTGCCAGCAGTATTATACAGGGGCTAAAGACTGAAGCTTTCTTT. It encodes CASSIIQGLKTEAFF.

The chain carries TRBV19 and TRBJ2-1, with D tentatively TRBD2 (6 bases). The CDR3 has 18 amino acids. The V gene's germline CDR1 is LNHDA and CDR2 SQIVND (reference sequence). V was cut by 0 bases and J by 0 bases, with 15 bases left in between. The CDR3 nucleotides read TGTGCCAGTAGTATAGACGGGACTGCCGGAAACTCCTACAATGAGCAGTTCTTC. Translated, it gives CASSIDGTAGNSYNEQFF.

The chain combines TRBV4-3 with TRBJ1-5; 7 nucleotides agree with TRBD1. Germline V lookup: CDR1 LGHNA, CDR2 YSLEER. This CDR3 has 15 amino acids. V lost 4 bases, J lost 0 bases, and 3 bases stayed unmatched. The CDR3 DNA is TGCGCCAGCAGCCGGGACAGAAATAGCAATCAGCCCCAGCATTTT. Residues: CASSRDRNSNQPQHF.

The DNA of the CDR3 is TGTGCCAGCTCACCAGGTTTTGGGGCCAACGTCCTGACTTTC. Translating it yields CASSPGFGANVLTF. The V call is TRBV18, the J call TRBJ2-6; D gene uncertain. The CDR3 is 14 amino acids. V lost 2 bases and J 3 bases, leaving 5 bases between the germline ends. Germline lookup yields CDR1 KGHSH and CDR2 LQKENI.